The 8 T cell receptor beta chains reported below all come from one sample, sequenced in a study of long-term antiretroviral therapy in people with HIV. The run of the v3.0 immunoSEQ assay was at survey level. Measured with immunoSEQ multiplex PCR; TCRdb has only the in-frame clones, and not every one. The sample lists approximately 25,000 clones, roughly 84% occurring once. The input for sequencing was unsorted PBMCs, taken roughly 4.9 years after starting antiretroviral therapy. The receptors stem from a middle-aged man with HIV.

This rearrangement joins TRBV30 to TRBJ2-7, with a tentative D call TRBD2 (6 bases). V was pared by 6 bases and J by 1 base, with 19 bases between. The germline V gene encodes CDR1 GTSNPN and CDR2 SVGIG (reference sequence). The CDR3 covers 15 residues. As DNA, the CDR3 is TGTGCCTGTTCGGGAGAGAGGACGTTTTCCTACGAGCAGTACTTC. It codes for CACSGERTFSYEQYF.

The chain uses TRBV7-5 and TRBJ1-2. TRBV7-5 is classified as a pseudogene. CDR3 length: 13 amino acids. The CDR3 DNA is TGTGCCAGAAGCCCACGGGGGGGCGAAGGCTACACCTTC. This codes for CARSPRGGEGYTF.

The V and J genes are TRBV19 and TRBJ1-1; the D is unclear. This CDR3 has 12 residues. V gave up 7 bases and J gave up 2 bases, with 8 bases separating them. Germline V CDR1 and CDR2: LNHDA, SQIVND (reference sequence). In nucleotides, the CDR3 is TGTGCCAGTACCTGGGGTAACACTGAAGCTTTCTTT. Residues: CASTWGNTEAFF. Based on the CDR3 plus reference TRBV19 and TRBJ1-1, the full variable domain is DGGITQSPKYLFRKEGQNVTLSCEQNLNHDAMYWYRQDPGQGLRLIYYSQIVNDFQKGDIAEGYSVSREKKESFPLTVTSAQKNPTAFYLCASTWGNTEAFFGQGTRLTVV.

V gene TRBV28 combines with J gene TRBJ2-2; D uncertain. V shed 2 bases and J shed 4 bases, with 2 bases lying between them. This CDR3 contains 12 residues. Germline V CDR1 and CDR2: MDHEN, SYDVKM. For the CDR3, the DNA is TGTGCCAGCAGTTTACTCACCGGGGAGCTGTTTTTT. This codes for CASSLLTGELFF.

This chain links TRBV7-9 with TRBJ2-7, with TRBD1 as a possible D gene (6 bases). Deletions cut 3 bases from V and 7 bases from J, with 25 bases between. Germline V gene sequence: CDR1 SEHNR, CDR2 FQNEAQ (reference sequence). The CDR3 has 17 amino acids. The CDR3 here is CASSFSFPTGSSFEQYF. The CDR3 region has the DNA TGTGCCAGCAGCTTCTCCTTTCCCACAGGGTCTAGCTTTGAGCAGTACTTC.

This clone was seen only once. This chain connects TRBV6-5 to TRBJ1-1; weak D call: TRBD1 (6 bases). V was trimmed by 0 bases and J by 0 bases, leaving 8 bases between them. The CDR3 is 15 residues long. CDR1 MNHEY and CDR2 SVGAGI come from the germline V gene. The CDR3: CASSYSGTLNTEAFF. In DNA form, the CDR3 reads TGTGCCAGCAGTTACTCTGGGACACTGAACACTGAAGCTTTCTTT.

This clone was counted a few times. The chain joins TRBV9 to TRBJ1-5; TRBD1 is a possible D gene (6 bases). The CDR3 is made up of 16 amino acids. Per the germline V gene, CDR1 is SGDLS and CDR2 is YYNGEE. V was shortened by 0 bases and J by 5 bases, with 15 bases between the two germline ends. CDR3 residues: CASSVARTANHQPQHF. The CDR3 DNA is TGTGCCAGCAGCGTAGCCCGGACAGCGAATCATCAGCCCCAGCATTTT. Complete variable domain (other parts from reference TRBV9 and TRBJ1-5): DSGVTQTPKHLITATGQRVTLRCSPRSGDLSVYWYQQSLDQGLQFLIQYYNGEERAKGNILERFSAQQFPDLHSELNLSSLELGDSALYFCASSVARTANHQPQHFGDGTRLSIL.

This sequence joins TRBV5-5 and TRBJ1-2; tentatively, D is TRBD1 (6 bases). Germline lookup yields CDR1 SGHKS and CDR2 YYEKEE (reference sequence). The CDR3 runs 15 residues. Trimming pared 1 base from V and 2 bases from J, leaving 12 bases between. CDR3 region: CASSLSDRLNYGYTF. The CDR3 DNA reads as TGTGCCAGCAGCTTGTCCGACAGGCTGAACTATGGCTACACCTTC.